Listed below are T cell receptor beta chains from one sample, sequenced in a study of cytomegalovirus exposure and HLA in healthy donors. Sequenced by immunoSEQ multiplex PCR; TCRdb stores in-frame clones only, minus some. The repertoire has more than 50,000 clones, 91% of them found once; the top ten carry 2.2%. The source material was PBMCs. Receptors were obtained from a woman aged 25 to 39 in good health and CMV-seronegative. The CDR3 runs from the conserved cysteine through the conserved F or W. D genes are given only for firm matches.

CASSPPGAREKLFF,TRBV7-2,TRBJ1-4,NA
CASRSDYEQYF,TRBV2,TRBJ2-7,NA
CARSYARGPNYGYTF,TRBV5-3,TRBJ1-2,NA
CASTPRIVAGGPGADTQYF,TRBV5-4,TRBJ2-3,TRBD2
CASSPGQGYGYTF,TRBV19,TRBJ1-2,TRBD1
CASSRQTGPQETQYF,TRBV4-1,TRBJ2-5,NA
CASSGLEGTGGNEQFF,TRBV6-1,TRBJ2-1,TRBD1
CASSEVGWARRSNYGYTF,TRBV2,TRBJ1-2,NA
CASSGATSNTEAFF,TRBV2,TRBJ1-1,NA
CASSFSLTGTTGELFF,TRBV7-9,TRBJ2-2,TRBD1
CASSFGGGQETQYF,TRBV5-1,TRBJ2-5,TRBD2
CASSLVSGNGGYEQYF,TRBV7-9,TRBJ2-7,TRBD2
CASSLGSTWTQFF,TRBV7-3,TRBJ2-1,NA
CASSQDLTGFVIGETQYF,TRBV4-1,TRBJ2-5,TRBD1
CATSAHRYDRVNTEAFF,TRBV15,TRBJ1-1,TRBD1